The rows below give T cell receptor beta chains drawn from one sample of a study of cytomegalovirus exposure and HLA in healthy donors. Assay used: immunoSEQ multiplex PCR; TCRdb lists only in-frame clones, some missing. This sample has 150,000 to 200,000 clones, with roughly 84% found just once. The material sequenced was PBMCs. These TCRs come from a girl in the first two years of life in good health and CMV-seronegative. CDR3s include the opening cysteine and the closing phenylalanine or tryptophan. Fields, in order: J gene, V gene, clone size, D gene, CDR3 DNA, CDR3 protein. The D gene is left open where the match is weak. The listing skips clone size in some rows; elsewhere it reads once, few, many or a size class.

J: TRBJ2-2; V: TRBV4-2; size: .; D: TRBD1; DNA: TGTGCCAGCAGCCCGGGACAGGGGGAGATCACCGGGGAGCTGTTTTTT; CDR3: CASSPGQGEITGELFF
J: TRBJ1-2; V: TRBV7-6; size: .; D: .; DNA: TGTGCCAGCAGCTTAGCTGGTGAGGAGTCCGGAGTTCATGGCTACACCTTC; CDR3: CASSLAGEESGVHGYTF
J: TRBJ2-2; V: TRBV18; size: once; D: TRBD2; DNA: TGTGCCAGCTCACATCGACTAGCGGGAGCCATCGGGGAGCTGTTTTTT; CDR3: CASSHRLAGAIGELFF
J: TRBJ2-2; V: TRBV29-1; size: .; D: TRBD2; DNA: TGCAGCGTGGGACTAGCGGGAGGGCCCGGCGGGGAGCTGTTTTTT; CDR3: CSVGLAGGPGGELFF
J: TRBJ2-1; V: TRBV11-1; size: few; D: TRBD2; DNA: TGTGCCAGCAGCTTACAAAGCGGGAGAAATGAGCAGTTCTTC; CDR3: CASSLQSGRNEQFF
J: TRBJ1-1; V: TRBV18; size: .; D: TRBD1; DNA: TGTGCCAGCTCATACATACAGGGGGCGGGCACTGAAGCTTTCTTT; CDR3: CASSYIQGAGTEAFF
J: TRBJ1-2; V: TRBV7-2; size: .; D: TRBD1; DNA: TGTGCCAGCAGCTCATACCTCGGGACAGGGTTGGGTGGCTACACCTTC; CDR3: CASSSYLGTGLGGYTF
J: TRBJ2-7; V: TRBV19; size: .; D: TRBD2; DNA: TGTGCCAGTAGTATTTATCGGAGCGGGAGTCCCGAGCAGTACTTC; CDR3: CASSIYRSGSPEQYF
J: TRBJ1-6; V: TRBV15; size: once; D: TRBD1; DNA: TGTGCCACCAGCAGAAACAGGGGAAGTTCACCCCTCCACTTT; CDR3: CATSRNRGSSPLHF
J: TRBJ2-7; V: TRBV6-6; size: .; D: TRBD1; DNA: TGTGCCAGCAGTTACTCTCGCGGGACAGGATACGAGCAGTACTTC; CDR3: CASSYSRGTGYEQYF
J: TRBJ1-1; V: TRBV13; size: .; D: .; DNA: TGTGCCAGCAGCTTATGGGGAGGCACTGAAGCTTTCTTT; CDR3: CASSLWGGTEAFF
J: TRBJ2-7; V: TRBV6-5; size: .; D: TRBD2; DNA: TGTGCCAGCAGTTTTAGCGGGGGACGCTACGAGCAGTACTTC; CDR3: CASSFSGGRYEQYF
J: TRBJ2-7; V: TRBV9; size: .; D: TRBD1; DNA: TGTGCCAGCAGCGCCGAGACAGGGGGCGAGCAGTACTTC; CDR3: CASSAETGGEQYF